The 5 T cell receptor beta chains below all came from one sample that was sequenced in a study of cytomegalovirus exposure and HLA in healthy donors. Libraries were prepared by immunoSEQ multiplex PCR; TCRdb keeps only in-frame clonotypes and omits some of them. The repertoire holds fewer than 90,000 clones, with 84% as singletons. Sequencing input: PBMCs. These TCRs come from a woman aged 18-29 years in good health and CMV-seropositive.

This chain uses TRBV4-2 with TRBJ1-5, with D perhaps matching TRBD1 (6 bases). Trimming stripped 0 bases from V and 9 bases from J, with 12 bases between. The germline V gene encodes CDR1 LGHNA and CDR2 YNFKEQ. The CDR3 runs 14 residues. The CDR3 nucleotides read TGTGCCAGCAGCCAAGATGGGGGGGGGCGGCCCCAGCATTTT. Encoded protein: CASSQDGGGRPQHF.

The sample holds a few counts of this clone. The J gene is TRBJ1-6, the V gene TRBV6-5; no definite D call. CDR1 is MNHEY, CDR2 SVGAGI, per germline. CDR3 length equals 12 residues. The V gene lost 4 bases and the J gene lost 11 bases, with 9 bases spanning the gap. The CDR3 region is CASSSVGAPLHF. CDR3 bases: TGTGCCAGCAGTTCCGTCGGGGCACCCCTCCACTTT.

The chain uses TRBV6-6 and TRBJ1-5, with D perhaps TRBD1 (6 bases). The V end was cut by 6 bases, the J end by 0 bases, with 12 bases between. The CDR3 extends over 15 amino acids. The germline gives CDR1 MNHNY, CDR2 SVGAGI (reference sequence). The CDR3 spells CASRPQGYSNQPQHF. Written as DNA, the CDR3 is TGTGCCAGCAGACCACAGGGTTATAGCAATCAGCCCCAGCATTTT.

J is TRBJ1-1 and V is TRBV19; D possibly corresponds to TRBD1 (5 bases). The CDR3 has 15 amino acids. Germline CDR1 reads LNHDA; CDR2 reads SQIVND (reference sequence). V gave up 5 bases and J gave up 0 bases, with 13 bases separating them. The CDR3 reads CASSPAGQLNTEAFF. CDR3 nucleotide sequence: TGTGCCAGTAGTCCTGCCGGACAACTGAACACTGAAGCTTTCTTT.

The chain couples TRBV7-2 to TRBJ2-7, with TRBD2 matching over 12 bases. The CDR3 spans 15 residues. Germline-derived CDR1 and CDR2 are SGHTA and FQGNSA. The V and J ends lost 6 bases and 5 bases, in that order; junction bases with no gene match: 8. The CDR3 DNA reads as TGTGCCAGCAGGAGGGGCGCTAGCGGGGGGGACGAGCAGTACTTC. This sequence encodes CASRRGASGGDEQYF.